This TCR beta chain was found in a study of blood T cells in healthy people across ages. As to this clonotype: Its antigen is currently unknown.

Broader study findings: Comparison with aged donors showed that long-lived donors had more naive CD4+ cells and higher diversity.

A second about 7 to 11 cycle PCR used barcoded and J-beta primers. CDR3-containing paired-end reads numbered at least 2.5 million in each sample. TCRdb analysed the 5' RACE reads with MiXCR anew, one entry per CDR3 protein. In the table there are roughly 1,500,000 distinct CDR3 sequences, almost 35% of which are singletons. Per germline, CDR1 SGDLS and CDR2 YYNGEE. This CDR3 has 14 amino acids. V trimming: 0 bases; J trimming: 4 bases; junction bases outside the gene matches: 2. Sample: blood. The source is a woman in her twenties or thirties in good health. The chain joins TRBV9 to TRBJ2-3; 7 nucleotides agree with TRBD2. DNA for the CDR3: TGTGCCAGCAGCGTAGGGACTAGATCAGATACGCAGTATTTT. Encoded protein: CASSVGTRSDTQYF.